This entry lists 13 T cell receptor beta chains sequenced from one sample in a study of PD-L1 blockade in urothelial cancer (dated by TCRdb to between 2016 and 2019). Receptors were amplified or captured by the immunoSEQ multiplex PCR assay. What TCRdb holds here is the immuneACCESS table cut down to in-frame rearrangements. Part of the clones is not present; checked against another copy, under half of the missing clones reflect an unresolved V gene, and the others are unexplained. In all, the sample holds 800 to 900 clones, and 35% of those were seen once. Roughly 10% of the sample is taken by the ten largest. The sample's time point label is to be understood as: pretreatment tumor sample. The material sequenced was tumor tissue, taken before atezolizumab (anti-PD-L1) treatment. The receptors here all came from a man aged 45-65 years with urothelial cancer.

This clone is labeled large. The CDR3 coding sequence is TGTGCCAGCAGCGATTCATTGTCCGGGACAGGGTACAATGAGCAGTTCTTC. Protein sequence: CASSDSLSGTGYNEQFF. V and J are TRBV11-3 and TRBJ2-1; 9 nucleotides agree with TRBD1. Germline V gene lookup returns CDR1 SGHNT and CDR2 YENEEA. With 5 bases clipped from V and 4 bases from J, the junction kept 12 bases outside the gene matches. The CDR3 loop spans 17 amino acids.

This clone occurred a few times. This rearrangement joins TRBV19 to TRBJ1-2; the D is unclear. This CDR3 contains 14 residues. V shed 1 base and J shed 0 bases, with 6 bases lying between them. CDR1 is LNHDA, CDR2 SQIVND, per germline (reference sequence). The CDR3 loop is CASSIVGANYGYTF. CDR3 nucleotides: TGTGCCAGTAGTATAGTAGGTGCTAACTATGGCTACACCTTC.

This clone occurred a few times. A read error may account for a junction end that differs from germline. CDR3 DNA: TGTGCCAGCAGCCTCACCGGGACAGGGGTGGTCGGGAAGCTGTTTTTT. Its translation is CASSLTGTGVVGKLFF. The rearrangement uses TRBV28 and TRBJ2-2; 10 bases align to TRBD1. Germline CDR1 reads MDHEN; CDR2 reads SYDVKM. The CDR3 runs to 16 residues.

The chain employs TRBV19 and TRBJ1-4; TRBD1 agrees at 9 bases. Germline CDR1 reads LNHDA; CDR2 reads SQIVND (reference sequence). Trimming at V came to 5 bases and at J to 2 bases, leaving 9 bases not matched to a gene. This CDR3 is 17 amino acids long. The CDR3 loop reads CASSSFGTGITNEKLFF. In DNA, the CDR3 is TGTGCCAGTAGTTCCTTCGGGACAGGGATTACTAATGAAAAACTGTTTTTT.

This clone was seen more than once but under ten times. The chain recombines TRBV4-1 with TRBJ1-1; D remains ambiguous. The CDR3 runs 14 residues. Germline assignment: CDR1 MGHRA and CDR2 YSYEKL. The germline V and J ends were trimmed by 0 bases and 1 base, with 6 bases remaining between them. CDR3 amino acids: CASSQDSGNTEAFF. The CDR3 coding sequence is TGCGCCAGCAGCCAAGATTCCGGGAACACTGAAGCTTTCTTT.

The chain links TRBV9 to TRBJ2-2; TRBD2 matches at 12 bases. The V segment lost 5 bases and the J segment 6 bases; nucleotides outside the gene matches: 8. This CDR3 has 16 residues. Germline CDR1 reads SGDLS; CDR2 reads YYNGEE. The CDR3 coding sequence is TGTGCCAGCAGTGCCCGACTAGCGGGAGAGCCCGGGGAGCTGTTTTTT. Translating gives CASSARLAGEPGELFF.

The chain employs TRBV30 and TRBJ1-2, with a tentative D call TRBD1 (5 bases). Trimming removed 5 bases from V and 2 bases from J, with 18 bases in between. Germline CDR1 GTSNPN, CDR2 SVGIG (reference sequence). This CDR3 region has 15 residues. CDR3 nucleotides: TGTGCCTGGTCCCCTCCAGGGAGCACGAACTATGGCTACACCTTC. This encodes CAWSPPGSTNYGYTF.

This clone was counted only a few times. The chain uses TRBV19 and TRBJ1-1, with 10 nucleotides matching TRBD1. The germline V gene has CDR1 LNHDA and CDR2 SQIVND (reference sequence). V trimming: 5 bases; J trimming: 11 bases; junction bases outside the gene matches: 8. The length of the CDR3 is 13 residues. In nucleotides, the CDR3 is TGTGCCAGTAGTGTCTGGGACAGGGGTTTTGCTTTCTTT. Amino acids: CASSVWDRGFAFF.

This clone qualifies as medium-sized (0.01 to 0.1%). The CDR3 sequence is CASSEKGAREATNEKLFF. The CDR3 DNA is TGTGCCAGCAGTGAAAAGGGCGCACGGGAAGCAACTAATGAAAAACTGTTTTTT. This rearrangement joins TRBV2 to TRBJ1-4; D remains unclear. V was pared by 2 bases and J by 0 bases, with 16 bases between. Germline loops: CDR1 SNHLY, CDR2 FYNNEI. The CDR3 is made up of 18 amino acids.

This chain uses TRBV19 with TRBJ1-6; 11 nucleotides line up with TRBD1. Germline lookup yields CDR1 LNHDA and CDR2 SQIVND (reference sequence). This CDR3 is 17 amino acids long. Trimming at V came to 5 bases and at J to 7 bases, leaving 10 bases not matched to a gene. DNA for the CDR3: TGTGCCAGTAGTGCCAGGGACAGGGGGGAGAGGAATTCACCCCTCCACTTT. This gives the protein CASSARDRGERNSPLHF.

In its sample, this clone was seen a few times. The gene calls are TRBV6-7 and TRBJ1-2; D call uncertain. TRBV6-7 is placed among ORFs of uncertain function. This CDR3 is 14 amino acids long. V lost 7 bases, J lost 5 bases, and 17 bases lay in between. DNA for the CDR3: TGTGCCAGCAACCAAGGCGGGCTCGATTATGGCTACACCTTC. It codes for CASNQGGLDYGYTF.

The genes are TRBV11-3 and TRBJ2-7; 7 nucleotides match TRBD1. CDR3 size: 15 residues. V was clipped by 7 bases and J by 2 bases; unmatched bases: 11. CDR1 SGHNT and CDR2 YENEEA come from the germline V gene. In nucleotides, the CDR3 is TGTGCCAGCACCCTAACAGGGGATACCACCTACGAGCAGTACTTC. It is translated as CASTLTGDTTYEQYF.

This sequence joins TRBV6-8 and TRBJ1-3; no clear D gene. Germline values: CDR1 MNHGY, CDR2 SAAAGT. The CDR3 loop spans 16 amino acids. V was clipped by 1 base and J by 0 bases, with 10 bases between them. CDR3 amino acids: CASSYYDMSSGNTIYF. The CDR3 DNA follows: TGTGCCAGCAGTTACTACGACATGAGCTCTGGAAACACCATATATTTT.